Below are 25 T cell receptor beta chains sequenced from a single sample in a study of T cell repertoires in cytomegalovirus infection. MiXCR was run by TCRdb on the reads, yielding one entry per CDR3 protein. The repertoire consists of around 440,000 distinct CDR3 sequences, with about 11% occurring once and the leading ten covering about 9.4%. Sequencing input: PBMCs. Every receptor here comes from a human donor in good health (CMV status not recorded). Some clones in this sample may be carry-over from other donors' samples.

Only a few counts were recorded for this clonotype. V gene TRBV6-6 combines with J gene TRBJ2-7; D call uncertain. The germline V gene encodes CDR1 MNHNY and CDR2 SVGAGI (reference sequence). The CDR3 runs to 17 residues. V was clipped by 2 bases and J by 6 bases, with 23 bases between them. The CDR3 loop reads CASSYDLRRNLGVEQYF. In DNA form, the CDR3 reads TGTGCCAGCAGTTACGATCTGAGGCGGAATCTTGGGGTCGAGCAGTACTTC.

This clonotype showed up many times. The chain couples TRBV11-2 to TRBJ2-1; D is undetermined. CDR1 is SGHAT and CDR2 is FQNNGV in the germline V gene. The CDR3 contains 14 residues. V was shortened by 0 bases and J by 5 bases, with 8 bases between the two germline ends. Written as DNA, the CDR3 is TGTGCCAGCAGCTTAGATTTACCTAACAATGAGCAGTTCTTC. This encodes CASSLDLPNNEQFF.

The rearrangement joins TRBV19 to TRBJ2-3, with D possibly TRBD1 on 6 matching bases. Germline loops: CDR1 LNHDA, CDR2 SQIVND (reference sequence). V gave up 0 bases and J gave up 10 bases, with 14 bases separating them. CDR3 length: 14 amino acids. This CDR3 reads CASSIDPGGNAQYF. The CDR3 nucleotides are TGTGCCAGTAGTATAGACCCTGGGGGCAACGCGCAGTATTTT. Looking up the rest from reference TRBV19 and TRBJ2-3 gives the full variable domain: DGGITQSPKYLFRKEGQNVTLSCEQNLNHDAMYWYRQDPGQGLRLIYYSQIVNDFQKGDIAEGYSVSREKKESFPLTVTSAQKNPTAFYLCASSIDPGGNAQYFGPGTRLTVL.

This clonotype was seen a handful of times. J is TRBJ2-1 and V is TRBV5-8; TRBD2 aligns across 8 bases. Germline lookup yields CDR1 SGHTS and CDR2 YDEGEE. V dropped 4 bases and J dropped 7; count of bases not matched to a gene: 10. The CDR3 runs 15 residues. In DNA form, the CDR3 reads TGTGCCAGCAGCCCCGGGACTAGGATGGATAATGAGCAGTTCTTC. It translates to CASSPGTRMDNEQFF. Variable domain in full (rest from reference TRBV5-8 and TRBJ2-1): EAGVTQSPTHLIKTRGQQATLRCSPISGHTSVYWYQQALGLGLQFLLWYDEGEERNRGNFPPRFSGRQFPNYSSELNVNALELEDSALYLCASSPGTRMDNEQFFGPGTRLTVL.

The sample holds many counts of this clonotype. The CDR3 nucleotides are TGTGCCAGCACCGAACTCAACAATGAGCAGTTCTTC. Translation: CASTELNNEQFF. This chain uses TRBV7-2 with TRBJ2-1; unclear D gene. From germline, CDR1 is SGHTA and CDR2 FQGNSA. The germline V and J ends were trimmed by 7 bases and 5 bases, with 9 bases remaining between them. The CDR3 contains 12 residues.

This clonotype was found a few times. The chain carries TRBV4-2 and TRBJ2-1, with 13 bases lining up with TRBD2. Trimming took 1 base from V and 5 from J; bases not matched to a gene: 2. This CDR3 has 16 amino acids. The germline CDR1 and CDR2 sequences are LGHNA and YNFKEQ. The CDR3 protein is CASSQVGLAGDNEQFF. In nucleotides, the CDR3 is TGTGCCAGCAGCCAAGTTGGACTAGCGGGAGACAATGAGCAGTTCTTC.

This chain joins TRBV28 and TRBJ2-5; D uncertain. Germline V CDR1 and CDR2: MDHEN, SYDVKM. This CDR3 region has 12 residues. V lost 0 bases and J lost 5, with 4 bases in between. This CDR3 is CASSLWRETQYF. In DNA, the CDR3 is TGTGCCAGCAGTTTATGGAGGGAGACCCAGTACTTC. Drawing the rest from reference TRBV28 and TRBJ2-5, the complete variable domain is DVKVTQSSRYLVKRTGEKVFLECVQDMDHENMFWYRQDPGLGLRLIYFSYDVKMKEKGDIPEGYSVSREKKERFSLILESASTNQTSMYLCASSLWRETQYFGPGTRLLVL.

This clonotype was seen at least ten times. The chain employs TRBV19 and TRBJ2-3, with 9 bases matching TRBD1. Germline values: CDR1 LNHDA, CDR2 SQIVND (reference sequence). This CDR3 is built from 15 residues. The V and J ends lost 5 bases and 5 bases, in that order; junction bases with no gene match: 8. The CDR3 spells CASSLLDRGGDTQYF. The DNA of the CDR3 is TGTGCCAGTAGTTTGTTGGACAGGGGTGGAGATACGCAGTATTTT.

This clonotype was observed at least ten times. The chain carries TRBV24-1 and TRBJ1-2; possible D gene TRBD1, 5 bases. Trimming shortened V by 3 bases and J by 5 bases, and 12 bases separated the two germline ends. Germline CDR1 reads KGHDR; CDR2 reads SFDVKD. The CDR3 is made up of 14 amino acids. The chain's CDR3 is CATSDTGQDYGYTF. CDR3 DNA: TGTGCCACCAGTGATACCGGACAAGATTATGGCTACACCTTC.

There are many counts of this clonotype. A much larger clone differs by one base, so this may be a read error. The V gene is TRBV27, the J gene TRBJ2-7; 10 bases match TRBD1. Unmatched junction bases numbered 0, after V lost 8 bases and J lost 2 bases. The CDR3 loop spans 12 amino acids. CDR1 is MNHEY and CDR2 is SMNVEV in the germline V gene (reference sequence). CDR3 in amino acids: CASGTGAYEQYF. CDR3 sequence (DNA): TGTGCCAGCGGGACAGGGGCCTACGAGCAGTACTTC.

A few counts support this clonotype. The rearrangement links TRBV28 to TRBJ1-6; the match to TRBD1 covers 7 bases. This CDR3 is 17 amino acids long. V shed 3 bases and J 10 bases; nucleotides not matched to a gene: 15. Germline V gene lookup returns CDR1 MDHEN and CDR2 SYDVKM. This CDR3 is CASSFYRRDSGRSPLHF. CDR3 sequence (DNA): TGTGCCAGCAGTTTTTACAGAAGGGACAGCGGGAGATCACCCCTCCACTTT.

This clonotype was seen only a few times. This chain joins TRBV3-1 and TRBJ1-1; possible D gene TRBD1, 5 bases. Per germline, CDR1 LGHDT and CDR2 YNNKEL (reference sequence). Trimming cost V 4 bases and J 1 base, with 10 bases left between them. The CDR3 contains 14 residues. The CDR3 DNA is TGTGCCAGCAGCCCCTACACAGGGAACACTGAAGCTTTCTTT. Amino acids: CASSPYTGNTEAFF.

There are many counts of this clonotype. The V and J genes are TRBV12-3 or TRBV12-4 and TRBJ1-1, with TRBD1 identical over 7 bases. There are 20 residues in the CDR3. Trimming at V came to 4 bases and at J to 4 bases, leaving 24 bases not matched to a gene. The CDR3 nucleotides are TGTGCCAGCAGTTCATCGGTGCCCGTAACATTGTGGGGACAGAGCACTGAAGCTTTCTTT. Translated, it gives CASSSSVPVTLWGQSTEAFF.

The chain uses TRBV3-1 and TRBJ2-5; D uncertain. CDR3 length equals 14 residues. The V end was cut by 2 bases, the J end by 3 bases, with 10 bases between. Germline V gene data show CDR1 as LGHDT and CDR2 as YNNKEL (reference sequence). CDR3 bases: TGTGCCAGCAGCCAAAGAAGAGACGAAGAGACCCAGTACTTC. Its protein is CASSQRRDEETQYF.

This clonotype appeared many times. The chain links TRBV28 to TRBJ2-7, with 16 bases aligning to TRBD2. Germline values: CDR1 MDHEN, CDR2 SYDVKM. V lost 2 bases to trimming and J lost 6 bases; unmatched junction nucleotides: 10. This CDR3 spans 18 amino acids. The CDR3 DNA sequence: TGTGCCAGCAGTTTAGGGGGACTAGCGGGAGGGAGGGTCGGCGAGCAGTACTTC. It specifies CASSLGGLAGGRVGEQYF.

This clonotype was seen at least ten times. CDR3 in amino acids: CAIKGPISYEQYF. CDR3 bases: TGTGCCATAAAGGGGCCTATATCCTACGAGCAGTACTTC. The chain uses TRBV10-3 and TRBJ2-7, with TRBD1 as a possible D gene (5 bases). The CDR3 sequence is 13 residues long. The germline gives CDR1 ENHRY, CDR2 SYGVKD. Trimming left V 9 bases short and J 1 base short, with 13 bases between.

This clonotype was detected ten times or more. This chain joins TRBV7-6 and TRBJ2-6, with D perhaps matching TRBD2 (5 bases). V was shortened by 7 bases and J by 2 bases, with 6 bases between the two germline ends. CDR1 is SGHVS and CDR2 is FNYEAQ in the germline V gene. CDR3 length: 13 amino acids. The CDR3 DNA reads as TGTGCCAGCATGGGAGCTGGGGCCAACGTCCTGACTTTC. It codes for CASMGAGANVLTF.

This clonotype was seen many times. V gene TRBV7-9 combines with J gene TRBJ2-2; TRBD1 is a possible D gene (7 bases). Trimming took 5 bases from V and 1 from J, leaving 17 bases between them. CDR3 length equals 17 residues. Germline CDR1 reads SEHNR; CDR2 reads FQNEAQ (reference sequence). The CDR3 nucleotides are TGTGCCAGCAGCCCCAAAGGGGGCGGGAAGAACACCGGGGAGCTGTTTTTT. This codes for CASSPKGGGKNTGELFF.

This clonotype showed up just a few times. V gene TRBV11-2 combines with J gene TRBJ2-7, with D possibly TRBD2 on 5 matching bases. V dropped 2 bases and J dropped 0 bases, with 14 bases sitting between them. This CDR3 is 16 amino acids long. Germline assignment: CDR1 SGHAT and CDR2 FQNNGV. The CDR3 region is CASSLSADGVSYEQYF. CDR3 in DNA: TGTGCCAGCAGCTTATCTGCGGACGGGGTCTCCTACGAGCAGTACTTC. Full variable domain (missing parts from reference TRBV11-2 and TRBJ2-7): EAGVAQSPRYKIIEKRQSVAFWCNPISGHATLYWYQQILGQGPKLLIQFQNNGVVDDSQLPKDRFSAERLKGVDSTLKIQPAKLEDSAVYLCASSLSADGVSYEQYFGPGTRLTVT.

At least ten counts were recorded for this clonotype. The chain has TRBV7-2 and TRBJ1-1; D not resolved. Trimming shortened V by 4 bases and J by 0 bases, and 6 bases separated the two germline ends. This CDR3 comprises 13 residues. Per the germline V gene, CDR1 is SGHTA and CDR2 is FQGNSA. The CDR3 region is CASSSQLNTEAFF. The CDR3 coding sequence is TGTGCCAGCAGCTCTCAGTTGAACACTGAAGCTTTCTTT.

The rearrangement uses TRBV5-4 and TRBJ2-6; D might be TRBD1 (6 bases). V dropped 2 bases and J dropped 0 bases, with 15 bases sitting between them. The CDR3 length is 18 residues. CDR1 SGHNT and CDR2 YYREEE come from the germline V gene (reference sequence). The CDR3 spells CASSFGRGAYSGANVLTF. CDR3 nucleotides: TGTGCCAGCAGCTTCGGCAGGGGAGCATACTCTGGGGCCAACGTCCTGACTTTC.

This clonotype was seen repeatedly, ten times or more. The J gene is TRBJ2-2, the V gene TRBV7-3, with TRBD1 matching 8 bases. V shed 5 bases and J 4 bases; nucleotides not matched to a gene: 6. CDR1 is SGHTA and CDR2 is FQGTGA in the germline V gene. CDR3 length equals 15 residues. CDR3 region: CASSNQGARTGELFF. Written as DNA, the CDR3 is TGTGCCAGCAGCAACCAGGGGGCGCGCACCGGGGAGCTGTTTTTT.

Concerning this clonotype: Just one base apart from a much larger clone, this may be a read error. The CDR3 coding sequence is TGTGCCAGCAGAACAGGGATCACTGAAGCTTTCTTT. Protein product: CASRTGITEAFF. J is TRBJ1-1 and V is TRBV6-6; a possible D gene is TRBD1 (6 bases). The CDR3 has 12 amino acids. Per germline, CDR1 MNHNY and CDR2 SVGAGI (reference sequence). Trimming removed 6 bases from V and 4 bases from J, with 9 bases in between.

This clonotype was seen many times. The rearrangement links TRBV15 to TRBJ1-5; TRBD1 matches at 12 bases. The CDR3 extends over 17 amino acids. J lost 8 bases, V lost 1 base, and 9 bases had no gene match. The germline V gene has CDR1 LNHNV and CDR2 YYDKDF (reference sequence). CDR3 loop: CATSRGEGQGAGKPQHF. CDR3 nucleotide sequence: TGTGCCACCAGCAGAGGGGAGGGACAGGGGGCTGGGAAGCCCCAGCATTTT.

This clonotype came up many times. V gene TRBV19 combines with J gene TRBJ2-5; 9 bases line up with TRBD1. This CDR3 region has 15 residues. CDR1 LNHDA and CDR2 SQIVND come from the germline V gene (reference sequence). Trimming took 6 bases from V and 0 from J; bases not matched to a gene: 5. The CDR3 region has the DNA TGTGCCAGTAGCGGGGACAGGGCGAACCAAGAGACCCAGTACTTC. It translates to CASSGDRANQETQYF.